This TCR beta chain was recorded in a study of T cell repertoires in cytomegalovirus infection. Study information: Public TCR beta signature analysis indicated the presence of both CMV infection and matching HLA type.

Findings of the study overall: Clonotypes of TCR beta that were HLA-C-restricted and CMV-specific dominated the ex vivo response. Accumulated public TCR beta family frequency recognized individuals carrying CMV together with the relevant HLA.

From the reads, TCRdb called clonotypes with MiXCR, one entry per CDR3 protein. This table holds roughly 920,000 distinct CDR3 sequences, approximately 31% found once. This clonotype was detected only a few times. What it binds is not known. The CDR3 is 15 residues long. V shed 6 bases and J 6 bases; nucleotides not matched to a gene: 7. Germline assignment: CDR1 MNHEY and CDR2 SVGEGT. This TCR was recovered from a human donor in good health (CMV status not recorded). Some clones in this sample may be carry-over from other donors' samples. The rearrangement joins TRBV6-2 or TRBV6-3 to TRBJ2-3, with 12 nucleotides matching TRBD2. Sequenced here: cultured CD8+ T cells from PBMCs, sampled from culture after CMV antigen stimulation. CDR3 region: CASRRLAGVGDTQYF. Here the CDR3 DNA reads TGTGCCAGCAGAAGACTAGCGGGGGTGGGCGATACGCAGTATTTT.